This TCR beta chain emerged from a study of blood T cell repertoires in COVID-19. For the study at large: The United States, Italy and Spain provided the acute and convalescent COVID-19 samples. The analysed material was cDNA or gDNA that came from T cells, B-cell-depleted T cells, or PBMCs.

The cohort comprised adults aged roughly 18 to 100 years residing in approximately 25 US areas. Some clones are missing from TCRdb's copy, which holds only in-frame ones; the method was immunoSEQ multiplex PCR. The data hold fewer than 350,000 clones, with approximately 86% observed a single time. The V and J ends lost 2 bases and 1 base, in that order; junction bases with no gene match: 1. This CDR3 spans 15 amino acids. The germline V gene encodes CDR1 MRHNA and CDR2 SNTAGT. This chain uses TRBV6-4 with TRBJ2-1, with 8 nucleotides matching TRBD2. The sequencing input was PBMCs or T cells enriched from blood (not recorded which). The clonotype was recovered from a woman aged 35 to 49 with acute COVID-19. The CDR3 region has the DNA TGTGCCAGCAGTGACGGCGGGGGGTCCTACAATGAGCAGTTCTTC. It encodes CASSDGGGSYNEQFF.